The following is a T cell receptor (beta chain) sequence with its context. These data belong to a study of blood T cell repertoires in COVID-19. For the study at large: Acute and convalescent COVID-19 specimens originated in the United States, Italy and Spain. PBMCs, B-cell-depleted T cells, or T cells provided the cDNA or gDNA that made up the material.

Methods used by the authors: Reference gene primer amplification gave nucleated cell count estimates. The protocol was immunoSEQ multiplex PCR, while the TCRdb copy is restricted to in-frame clones and leaves out a portion. V, J and clone size were drawn from that table, and D and trimming were deduced from the DNA. The sample lists a few hundred thousand clones; around 89% were seen once. V gave up 0 bases and J gave up 1 base, with 9 bases separating them. The CDR3 is 15 residues long. CDR1 SGHDN and CDR2 FVKESK come from the germline V gene. Sequenced material: peripheral blood. V gene TRBV14 combines with J gene TRBJ1-1, with D unclear. The sequence came from a man between 65 and 85 years old with acute or convalescent COVID-19. CDR3 DNA: TGTGCCAGCAGCCAAGACAGGTCAACGAACACTGAAGCTTTCTTT. Translated, it gives CASSQDRSTNTEAFF.